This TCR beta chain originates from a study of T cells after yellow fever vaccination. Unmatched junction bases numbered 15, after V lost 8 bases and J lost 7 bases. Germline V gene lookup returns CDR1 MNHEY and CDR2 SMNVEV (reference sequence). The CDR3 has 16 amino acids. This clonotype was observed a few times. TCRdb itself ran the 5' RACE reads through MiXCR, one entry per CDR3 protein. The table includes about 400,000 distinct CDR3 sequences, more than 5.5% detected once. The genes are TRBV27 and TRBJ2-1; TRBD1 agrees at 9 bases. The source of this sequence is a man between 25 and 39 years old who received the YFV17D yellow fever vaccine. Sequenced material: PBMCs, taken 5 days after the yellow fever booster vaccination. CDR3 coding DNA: TGTGCCAGCGGAGTCCTTCCGGGACAGGGTAAGAATGAGCAGTTCTTC. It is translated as CASGVLPGQGKNEQFF.